This T cell receptor (beta chain) stems from a study of shared clonotypes between healthy human individuals. Study-wide background: The plates for each donor numbered three CD4 naive, three CD4 memory, two CD8 naive and one CD8 memory.

A single count supports this clone. Every donor was a Caucasian adult from Nashville, Tennessee. Investigators divided CD4+ cells into CD45RA+ naive and CD45RA-negative memory subsets. The protocol was immunoSEQ multiplex PCR, while the TCRdb copy is restricted to in-frame clones and leaves out a portion. Seen here are millions of clones, over 85% observed once, and the top ten hold 0.14%. The germline V gene encodes CDR1 GTSNPN and CDR2 SVGIG (reference sequence). V gave up 1 base and J gave up 7 bases, with 14 bases separating them. The CDR3 is made up of 14 amino acids. This TCR was sampled from a man between 18 and 35 years old in good health. Sequencing was performed on naive CD4+ T cells sorted from blood. The subset is: CD45RA+ positively selected. The chain recombines TRBV30 with TRBJ2-1; either TRBD1 or TRBD2 may supply D (5 bases each). The CDR3 DNA sequence: TGTGCCTGGAGTGGGTGGGGGAAGGAAAATGAGCAGTTCTTC. It yields the protein CAWSGWGKENEQFF.